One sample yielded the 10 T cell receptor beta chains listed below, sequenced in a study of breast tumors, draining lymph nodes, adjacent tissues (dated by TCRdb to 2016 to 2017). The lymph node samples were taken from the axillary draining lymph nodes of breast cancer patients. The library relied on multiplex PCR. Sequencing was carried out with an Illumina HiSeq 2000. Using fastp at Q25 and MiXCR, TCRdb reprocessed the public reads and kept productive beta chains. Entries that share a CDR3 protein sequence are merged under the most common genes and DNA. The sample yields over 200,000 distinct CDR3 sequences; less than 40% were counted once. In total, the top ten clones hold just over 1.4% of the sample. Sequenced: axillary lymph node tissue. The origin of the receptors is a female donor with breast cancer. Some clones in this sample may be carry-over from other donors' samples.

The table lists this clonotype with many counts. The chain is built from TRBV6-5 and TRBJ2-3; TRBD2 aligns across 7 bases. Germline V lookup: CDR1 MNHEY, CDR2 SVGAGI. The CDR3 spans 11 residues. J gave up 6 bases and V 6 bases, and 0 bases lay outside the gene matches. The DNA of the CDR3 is TGTGCCAGCAGGGGAGGGGATACGCAGTATTTT. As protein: CASRGGDTQYF.

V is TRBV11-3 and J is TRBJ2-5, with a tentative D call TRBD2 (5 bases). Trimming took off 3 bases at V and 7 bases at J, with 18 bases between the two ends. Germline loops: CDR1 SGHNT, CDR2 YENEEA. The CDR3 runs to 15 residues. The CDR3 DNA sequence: TGTGCCAGCAGCTTTAGGACGGCGGGCTCAGGGACCCAGTACTTC. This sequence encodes CASSFRTAGSGTQYF.

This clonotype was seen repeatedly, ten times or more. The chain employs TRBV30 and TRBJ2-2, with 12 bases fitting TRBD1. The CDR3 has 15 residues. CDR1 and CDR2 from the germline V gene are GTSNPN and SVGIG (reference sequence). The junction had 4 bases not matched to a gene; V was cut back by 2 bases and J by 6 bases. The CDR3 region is CAWSLRDRGPGELFF. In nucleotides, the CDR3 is TGTGCCTGGAGTTTGAGGGACAGGGGGCCCGGGGAGCTGTTTTTT.

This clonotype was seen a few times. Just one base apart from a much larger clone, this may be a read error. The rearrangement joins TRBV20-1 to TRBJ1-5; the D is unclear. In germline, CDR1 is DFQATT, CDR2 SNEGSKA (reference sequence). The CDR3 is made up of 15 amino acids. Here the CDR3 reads CSARGAGRSTQPQHF. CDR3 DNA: TGCAGTGCTAGGGGAGCGGGAAGGAGCACTCAGCCCCAGCATTTT.

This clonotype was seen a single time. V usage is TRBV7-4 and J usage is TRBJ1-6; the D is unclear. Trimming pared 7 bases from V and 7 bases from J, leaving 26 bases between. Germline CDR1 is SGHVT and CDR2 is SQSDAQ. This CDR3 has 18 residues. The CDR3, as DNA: TGTGCCAGCACGGTCAGCCAAGCGTTGACGGGTGACAATTCACCCCTCCACTTT. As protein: CASTVSQALTGDNSPLHF.

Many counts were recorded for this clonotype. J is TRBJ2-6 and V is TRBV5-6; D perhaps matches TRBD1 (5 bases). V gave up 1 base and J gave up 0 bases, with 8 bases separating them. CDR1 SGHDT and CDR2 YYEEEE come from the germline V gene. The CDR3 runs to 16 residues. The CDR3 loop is CASSLTGGSGANVLTF. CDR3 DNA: TGTGCCAGCAGCTTGACAGGCGGCTCTGGGGCCAACGTCCTGACTTTC.

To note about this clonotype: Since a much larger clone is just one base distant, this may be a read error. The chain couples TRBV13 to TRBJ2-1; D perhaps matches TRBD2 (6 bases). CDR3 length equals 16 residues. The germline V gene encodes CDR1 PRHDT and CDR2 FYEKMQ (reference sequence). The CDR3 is CAGSSRQGLQYNEQFF. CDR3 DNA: TGTGCCGGCAGCTCACGCCAGGGACTCCAATACAATGAGCAGTTCTTC. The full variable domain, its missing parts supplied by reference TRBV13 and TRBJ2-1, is AAGVIQSPRHLIKEKRETATLKCYPIPRHDTVYWYQQGPGQDPQFLISFYEKMQSDKGSIPDRFSAQQFSDYHSELNMSSLELGDSALYFCAGSSRQGLQYNEQFFGPGTRLTVL.

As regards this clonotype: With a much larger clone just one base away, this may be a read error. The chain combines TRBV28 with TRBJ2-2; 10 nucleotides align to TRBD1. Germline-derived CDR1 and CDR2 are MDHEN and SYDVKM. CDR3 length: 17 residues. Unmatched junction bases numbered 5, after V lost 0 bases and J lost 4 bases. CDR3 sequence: CASSLCRGQGITGELFF. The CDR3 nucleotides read TGTGCCAGCAGTTTATGTAGGGGACAGGGGATCACCGGGGAGCTGTTTTTT.

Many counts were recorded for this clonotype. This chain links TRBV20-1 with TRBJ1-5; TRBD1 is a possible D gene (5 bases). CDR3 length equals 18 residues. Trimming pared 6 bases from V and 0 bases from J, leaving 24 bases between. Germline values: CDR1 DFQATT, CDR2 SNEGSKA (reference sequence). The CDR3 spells CSASAGGAGDYSNQPQHF. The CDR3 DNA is TGCAGTGCCTCCGCCGGAGGCGCTGGGGACTATAGCAATCAGCCCCAGCATTTT.

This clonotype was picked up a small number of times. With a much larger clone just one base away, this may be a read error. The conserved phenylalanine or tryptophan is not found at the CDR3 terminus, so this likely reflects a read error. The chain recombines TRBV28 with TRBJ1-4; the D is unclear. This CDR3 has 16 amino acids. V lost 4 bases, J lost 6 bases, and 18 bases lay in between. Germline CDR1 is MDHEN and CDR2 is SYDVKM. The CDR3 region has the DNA TGTGCCAGCAGTTCACACACCCCGGGCGACGATGAAAAACTGTTTCTT. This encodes CASSSHTPGDDEKLFL.